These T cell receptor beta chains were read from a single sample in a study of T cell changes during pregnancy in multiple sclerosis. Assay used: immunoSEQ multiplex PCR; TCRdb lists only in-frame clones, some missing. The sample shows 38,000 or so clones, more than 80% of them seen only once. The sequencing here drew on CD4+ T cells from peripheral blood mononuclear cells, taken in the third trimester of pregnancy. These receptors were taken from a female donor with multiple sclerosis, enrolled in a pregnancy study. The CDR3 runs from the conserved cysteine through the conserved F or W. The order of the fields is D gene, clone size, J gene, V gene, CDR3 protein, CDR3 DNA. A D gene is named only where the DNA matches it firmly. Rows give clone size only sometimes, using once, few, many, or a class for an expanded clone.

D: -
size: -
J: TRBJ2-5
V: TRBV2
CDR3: CASSLTSKETQYF
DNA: TGTGCCAGCAGTTTGACTAGTAAGGAGACCCAGTACTTC

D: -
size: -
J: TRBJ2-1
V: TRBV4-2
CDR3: CASSQVGGRGPSEQFF
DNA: TGTGCCAGCAGCCAAGTGGGTGGGAGAGGCCCCAGTGAGCAGTTCTTC

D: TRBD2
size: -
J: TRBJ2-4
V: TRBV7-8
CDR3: CASSLAATSGSAKNIQYF
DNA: TGTGCCAGCAGCTTAGCAGCGACTAGCGGGAGTGCCAAAAACATTCAGTACTTC

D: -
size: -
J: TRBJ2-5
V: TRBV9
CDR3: CASSVDSGAQYF
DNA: TGTGCCAGCAGCGTCGACAGTGGGGCCCAGTACTTC

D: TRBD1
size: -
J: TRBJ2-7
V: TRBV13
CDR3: CASSLSGRDRGYEQYF
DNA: TGTGCCAGCAGCTTGAGTGGTAGGGACAGGGGTTACGAGCAGTACTTC

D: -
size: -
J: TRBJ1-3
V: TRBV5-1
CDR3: CASSPDTSPGNTIYF
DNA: TGCGCCAGCAGCCCTGATACCAGTCCTGGAAACACCATATATTTT

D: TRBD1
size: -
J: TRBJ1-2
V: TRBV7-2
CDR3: CASSLAGTGGGGYTF
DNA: TGTGCCAGCAGCTTAGCCGGGACAGGGGGCGGAGGCTACACCTTC

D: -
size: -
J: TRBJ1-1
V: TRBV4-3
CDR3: CASSQVPWNTEAFF
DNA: TGCGCCAGCAGCCAAGTTCCGTGGAACACTGAAGCTTTCTTT

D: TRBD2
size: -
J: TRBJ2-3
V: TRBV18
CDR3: CASSQTGASGMSTDTQYF
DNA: TGTGCCAGCTCCCAAACGGGCGCTAGCGGGATGTCCACAGATACGCAGTATTTT

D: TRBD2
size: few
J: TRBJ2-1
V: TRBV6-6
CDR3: CASRHPTSGSFPFF
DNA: TGTGCCAGCAGACATCCGACTAGCGGGAGTTTCCCGTTCTTC

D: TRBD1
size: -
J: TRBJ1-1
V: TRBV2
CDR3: CASSEDRGKDTEAFF
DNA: TGTGCCAGCAGTGAAGACAGGGGTAAAGACACTGAAGCTTTCTTT

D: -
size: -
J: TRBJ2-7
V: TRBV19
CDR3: CASSSFLTISTSYEQYF
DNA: TGTGCCAGTAGTTCCTTCCTGACTATATCCACCTCCTACGAGCAGTACTTC

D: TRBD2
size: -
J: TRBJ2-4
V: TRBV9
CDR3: CASSVDGSGRTKNIQYF
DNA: TGTGCCAGCAGCGTAGATGGTAGCGGGAGAACCAAAAACATTCAGTACTTC

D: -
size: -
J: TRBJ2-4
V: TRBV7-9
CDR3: CASSLQGVGKNIQYF
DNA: TGTGCCAGCAGCTTACAGGGTGTTGGCAAAAACATTCAGTACTTC

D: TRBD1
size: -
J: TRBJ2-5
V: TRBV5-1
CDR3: CASSVGDSFPYETQYF
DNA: TGCGCCAGCAGCGTCGGGGACAGTTTTCCCTACGAGACCCAGTACTTC

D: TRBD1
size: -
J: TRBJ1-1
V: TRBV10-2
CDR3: CASSESTGQFEAFF
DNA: TGCGCCAGCAGTGAGTCGACAGGGCAATTTGAAGCTTTCTTT

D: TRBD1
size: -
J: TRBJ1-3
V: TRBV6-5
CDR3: CASSPDRGLDTIYF
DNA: TGTGCCAGCAGTCCCGACAGGGGCTTGGACACCATATATTTT

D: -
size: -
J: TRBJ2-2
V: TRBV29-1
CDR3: CSVRRGVTGELFF
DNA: TGCAGCGTTCGTCGGGGAGTCACCGGGGAGCTGTTTTTT

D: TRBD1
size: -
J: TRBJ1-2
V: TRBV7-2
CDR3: CASSLNRGNFNYGYTF
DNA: TGTGCCAGCAGCTTGAACAGGGGAAATTTTAACTATGGCTACACCTTC

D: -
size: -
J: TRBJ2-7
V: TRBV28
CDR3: CASSLFSGYYEQYF
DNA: TGTGCCAGCAGTTTATTCTCAGGGTACTACGAGCAGTACTTC

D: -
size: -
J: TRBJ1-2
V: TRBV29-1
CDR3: CSVGRGNYGYTF
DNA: TGCAGCGTTGGTCGGGGGAACTATGGCTACACCTTC

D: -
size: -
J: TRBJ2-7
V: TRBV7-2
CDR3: CASSPALGLGYEQYF
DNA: TGTGCCAGCAGCCCAGCCCTGGGACTCGGCTACGAGCAGTACTTC

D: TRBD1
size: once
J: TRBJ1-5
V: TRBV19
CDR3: CASSIIAGQGHQPQHF
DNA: TGTGCCAGTAGTATAATAGCGGGACAGGGTCATCAGCCCCAGCATTTT

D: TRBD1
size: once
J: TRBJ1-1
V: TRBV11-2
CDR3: CASSLLGQSNTEAFF
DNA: TGTGCCAGCAGCTTACTGGGACAGTCAAACACTGAAGCTTTCTTT

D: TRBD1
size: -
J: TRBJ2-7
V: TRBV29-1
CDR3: CSVGQGIYEQYF
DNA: TGCAGCGTTGGACAGGGAATCTACGAGCAGTACTTC

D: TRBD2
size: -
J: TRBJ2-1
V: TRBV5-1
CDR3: CASSLIGLAGDEQFF
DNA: TGCGCCAGCAGCTTGATAGGTCTAGCGGGAGATGAGCAGTTCTTC

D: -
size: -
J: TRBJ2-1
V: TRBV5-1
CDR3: CASSLGRLVDDNEQFF
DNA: TGCGCCAGCAGCTTGGGTCGGCTAGTTGACGACAATGAGCAGTTCTTC

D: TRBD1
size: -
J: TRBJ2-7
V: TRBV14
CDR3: CASSSLPGQTSYEQYF
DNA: TGTGCCAGCAGTTCCCTTCCGGGACAGACCTCCTACGAGCAGTACTTC

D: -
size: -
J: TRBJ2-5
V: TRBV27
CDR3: CASSWTRGEKEYF
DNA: TGTGCCAGCAGTTGGACGCGCGGGGAGAAAGAGTACTTC

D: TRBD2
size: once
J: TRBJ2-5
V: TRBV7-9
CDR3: CASSSREVRTSSHF
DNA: TGTGCCAGCAGCTCCAGGGAGGTACGGACTAGTTCCCACTTC

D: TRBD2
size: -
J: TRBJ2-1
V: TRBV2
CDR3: CASSEESRLAGVFNEQFF
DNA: TGTGCCAGCAGTGAAGAGAGTAGACTAGCGGGAGTGTTTAATGAGCAGTTCTTC

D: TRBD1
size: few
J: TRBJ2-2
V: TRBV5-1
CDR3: CASSVQGWGTGELFF
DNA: TGCGCCAGCAGCGTACAGGGGTGGGGGACCGGGGAGCTGTTTTTT

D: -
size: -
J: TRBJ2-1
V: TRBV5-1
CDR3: CASSLAPPGVGNEQFF
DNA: TGCGCCAGCAGCTTGGCCCCGCCGGGAGTGGGGAATGAGCAGTTCTTC

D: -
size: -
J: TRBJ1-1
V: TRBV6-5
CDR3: CATINQGSRTEAFF
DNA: TGTGCCACTATCAACCAGGGTTCGAGGACTGAAGCTTTCTTT

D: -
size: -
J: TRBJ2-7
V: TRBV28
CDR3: CASARRQTRAEQYF
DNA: TGTGCCAGCGCACGTCGACAGACCAGGGCCGAGCAGTACTTC

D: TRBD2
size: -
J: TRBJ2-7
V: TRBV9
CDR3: CASSVLAGEGEQYF
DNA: TGTGCCAGCAGCGTTCTAGCGGGAGAGGGCGAGCAGTACTTC

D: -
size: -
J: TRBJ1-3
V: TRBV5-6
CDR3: CASSSEVLNSGNTIYF
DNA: TGTGCCAGCAGCTCCGAGGTCCTAAACTCTGGAAACACCATATATTTT

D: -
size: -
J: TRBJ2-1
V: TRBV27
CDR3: CASRRSSYNEQFF
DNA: TGTGCCAGCAGGAGGAGCTCCTACAATGAGCAGTTCTTC

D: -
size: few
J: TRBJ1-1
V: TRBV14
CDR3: CASSQQALRGAFF
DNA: TGTGCCAGCAGCCAACAGGCCCTCCGGGGGGCTTTCTTT

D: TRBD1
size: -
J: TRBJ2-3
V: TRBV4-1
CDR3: CASSQEPGQGVTQYF
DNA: TGCGCCAGCAGCCAAGAACCTGGACAGGGAGTTACGCAGTATTTT

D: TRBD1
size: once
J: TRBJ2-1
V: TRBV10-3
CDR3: CAIRGQGWHEQFF
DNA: TGTGCCATCAGAGGACAGGGTTGGCATGAGCAGTTCTTC

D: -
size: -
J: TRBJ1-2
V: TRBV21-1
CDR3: CASSKHSGSFGYGYTF
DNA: TGTGCCAGCAGCAAACACTCCGGGTCTTTTGGGTATGGCTACACCTTC

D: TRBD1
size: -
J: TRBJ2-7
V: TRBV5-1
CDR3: CASSSLQGTGSYEQYF
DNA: TGCGCCAGCAGCTCGTTACAGGGGACGGGCTCCTACGAGCAGTACTTC

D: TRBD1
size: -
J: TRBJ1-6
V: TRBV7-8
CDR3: CASSVGTGLVNSPLHF
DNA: TGTGCCAGCAGCGTAGGGACAGGGCTCGTTAATTCACCCCTCCACTTT

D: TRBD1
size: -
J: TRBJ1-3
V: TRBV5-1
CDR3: CASSEQGAGNTIYF
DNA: TGCGCCAGCAGCGAGCAGGGGGCTGGAAACACCATATATTTT

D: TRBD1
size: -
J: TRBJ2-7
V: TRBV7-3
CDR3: CASSLYRGAKQYF
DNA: TGTGCCAGCAGCTTGTACAGGGGGGCGAAGCAGTACTTC

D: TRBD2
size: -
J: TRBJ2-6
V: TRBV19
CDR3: CASSGGTIPGANVLTF
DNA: TGTGCCAGTAGTGGGGGGACTATTCCTGGGGCCAACGTCCTGACTTTC

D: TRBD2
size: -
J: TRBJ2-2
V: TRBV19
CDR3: CASSITGGPGELFF
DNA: TGTGCCAGTAGTATAACGGGAGGTCCCGGGGAGCTGTTTTTT

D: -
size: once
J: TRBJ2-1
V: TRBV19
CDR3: CASSIVGVSYNEQFF
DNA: TGTGCCAGTAGTATCGTTGGAGTCTCCTACAATGAGCAGTTCTTC

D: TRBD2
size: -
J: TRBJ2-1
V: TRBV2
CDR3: CASRASGILEQFF
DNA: TGTGCCAGCAGGGCTAGCGGGATTCTTGAGCAGTTCTTC

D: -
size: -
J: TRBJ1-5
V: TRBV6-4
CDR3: CASSSQGNQPQHF
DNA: TGTGCCAGCAGTAGCCAGGGTAATCAGCCCCAGCATTTT

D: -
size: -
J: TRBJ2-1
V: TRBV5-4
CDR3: CASSRGHGGVQFF
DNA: TGTGCCAGCAGCCGGGGACACGGAGGAGTGCAGTTCTTC

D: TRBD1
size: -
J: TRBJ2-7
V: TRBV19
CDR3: CASSWGQRLDRGKVTFYEQYF
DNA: TGTGCCAGTAGTTGGGGGCAAAGGTTGGACAGGGGAAAGGTGACGTTCTACGAGCAGTACTTC

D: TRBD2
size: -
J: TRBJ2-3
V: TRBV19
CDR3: CASSIGTSGTDTQYF
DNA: TGTGCCAGTAGTATAGGGACTAGCGGCACAGATACGCAGTATTTT

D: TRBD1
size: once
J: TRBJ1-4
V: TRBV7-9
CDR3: CASSRDRDTLTNEKLFF
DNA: TGTGCCAGCAGCCGGGACAGGGATACATTAACTAATGAAAAACTGTTTTTT

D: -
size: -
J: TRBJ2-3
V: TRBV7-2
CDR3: CASSLDYLSTDTQYF
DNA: TGTGCCAGCAGTCTAGACTACCTGAGCACAGATACGCAGTATTTT

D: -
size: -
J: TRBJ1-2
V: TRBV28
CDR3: CASSAGPINYGYTF
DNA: TGTGCCAGCAGTGCGGGACCGATAAACTATGGCTACACCTTC

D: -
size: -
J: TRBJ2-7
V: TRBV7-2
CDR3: CASSSEASGRTYEQYF
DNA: TGTGCCAGCAGCTCGGAAGCTTCAGGGCGCACCTACGAGCAGTACTTC

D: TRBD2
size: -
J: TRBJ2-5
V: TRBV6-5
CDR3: CASSPGLAQETQYF
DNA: TGTGCCAGCAGCCCCGGACTAGCTCAAGAGACCCAGTACTTC